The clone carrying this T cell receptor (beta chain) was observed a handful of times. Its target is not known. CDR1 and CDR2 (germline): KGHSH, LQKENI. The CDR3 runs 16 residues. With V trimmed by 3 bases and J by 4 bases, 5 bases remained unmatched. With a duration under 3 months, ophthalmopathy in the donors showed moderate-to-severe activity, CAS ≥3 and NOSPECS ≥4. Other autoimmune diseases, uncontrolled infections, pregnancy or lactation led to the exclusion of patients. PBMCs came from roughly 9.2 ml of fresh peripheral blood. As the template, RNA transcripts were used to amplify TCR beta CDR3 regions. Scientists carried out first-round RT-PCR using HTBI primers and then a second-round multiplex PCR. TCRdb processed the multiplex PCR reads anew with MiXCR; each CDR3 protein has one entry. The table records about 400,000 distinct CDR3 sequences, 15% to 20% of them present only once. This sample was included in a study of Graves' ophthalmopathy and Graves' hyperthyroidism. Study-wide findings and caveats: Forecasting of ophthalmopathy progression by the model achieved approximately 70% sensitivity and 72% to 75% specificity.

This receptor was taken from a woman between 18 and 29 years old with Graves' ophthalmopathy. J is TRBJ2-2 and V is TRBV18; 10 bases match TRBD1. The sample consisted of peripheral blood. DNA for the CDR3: TGTGCCAGCTCACCCTCCGGGACAGGGGTCACCGGGGAGCTGTTTTTT. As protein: CASSPSGTGVTGELFF. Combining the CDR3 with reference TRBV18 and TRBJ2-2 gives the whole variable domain NAGVMQNPRHLVRRRGQEARLRCSPMKGHSHVYWYRQLPEEGLKFMVYLQKENIIDESGMPKERFSAEFPKEGPSILRIQQVVRGDSAAYFCASSPSGTGVTGELFFGEGSRLTVL.